Below, 26 T cell receptor beta chains from the same sample are listed, as sequenced in a study of Ad26.COV2.S vaccination and SARS-CoV-2 variants. Stated treatment: 15 to 20 received Ad26.COV2.S at low or high dose, single or two shots; roughly five received placebo; per-sample allocation not given. Sample collection was performed on day 63 after the first vaccine or placebo injection. TCRdb's table, derived via immunoSEQ multiplex PCR, lists solely in-frame clones and lacks some. The sample holds more than 350,000 clones; over 75% are singletons and the top ten take approximately 12%. The sequencing here drew on peripheral blood, taken in a trial of Ad26.COV2.S vaccine versus placebo. Receptor source: a person between 18 and 60 years old who received the Ad26.COV2.S COVID-19 vaccine or a placebo.

The V and J genes are TRBV7-9 and TRBJ2-3, with D possibly being TRBD2 (6 bases). The V gene's germline CDR1 is SEHNR and CDR2 FQNEAQ (reference sequence). This CDR3 is built from 17 residues. The V and J ends lost 5 bases and 2 bases respectively, with 20 bases between them. DNA of the CDR3: TGTGCCAGCAGCCCCCTTATCGGGGGAACTTACACAGATACGCAGTATTTT. It is translated as CASSPLIGGTYTDTQYF.

V and J are TRBV29-1 and TRBJ1-5; D remains ambiguous. This CDR3 contains 12 residues. Trimming took 4 bases from V and 0 from J, leaving 4 bases between them. Germline-derived CDR1 and CDR2 are SQVTM and ANQGSEA. CDR3 in amino acids: CSVGSSNQPQHF. CDR3 in DNA: TGCAGCGTTGGGTCTAGCAATCAGCCCCAGCATTTT.

The chain is built from TRBV6-5 and TRBJ1-2; D uncertain. Germline assignment: CDR1 MNHEY and CDR2 SVGAGI. V was shortened by 6 bases and J by 1 base, with 15 bases between the two germline ends. This CDR3 has 15 residues. The CDR3 is CASRTIAGINYGYTF. The DNA for the CDR3 is TGTGCCAGCAGGACTATAGCGGGAATTAACTATGGCTACACCTTC.

This chain uses TRBV6-5 with TRBJ1-2; maybe TRBD1 (5 bases). The germline gives CDR1 MNHEY, CDR2 SVGAGI. There are 14 residues in the CDR3. The germline V and J ends were trimmed by 5 bases and 7 bases, with 17 bases remaining between them. In DNA, the CDR3 is TGTGCCAGCAGTCCCGGGACCTCTATTGCTGGCTACACCTTC. Its protein product is CASSPGTSIAGYTF.

This clone was recorded once. The rearrangement links TRBV9 to TRBJ2-1; D is possibly TRBD2 (6 bases). This CDR3 region has 16 residues. V was cut by 0 bases and J by 3 bases, with 13 bases left in between. Germline lookup yields CDR1 SGDLS and CDR2 YYNGEE. CDR3 in amino acids: CASSVGGRELYNEQFF. The CDR3 DNA reads as TGTGCCAGCAGCGTAGGAGGGCGGGAACTCTACAATGAGCAGTTCTTC.

This chain links TRBV7-8 with TRBJ2-1; 7 nucleotides agree with TRBD2. CDR1 SGHVS and CDR2 FQNEAQ come from the germline V gene. V lost 9 bases and J lost 3; bases outside the gene matches: 8. The CDR3 contains 14 residues. CDR3 sequence: CASSLAGDYNEQFF. In nucleotides, the CDR3 is TGTGCCAGTAGCCTTGCGGGGGACTACAATGAGCAGTTCTTC.

The V gene is TRBV6-6, the J gene TRBJ1-1, with TRBD1 as a possible D gene (6 bases). Between the trimmed V and J ends, which lost 7 bases and 6 bases, there was a span of 18 bases. This CDR3 is 14 amino acids long. Germline CDR1 and CDR2: MNHNY and SVGAGI (reference sequence). The CDR3 DNA follows: TGTGCCAGCACCCCACAGGGCGTCGCCGCTGAAGCTTTCTTT. This translates into CASTPQGVAAEAFF.

The chain has TRBV4-2 and TRBJ1-3; TRBD1 aligns across 8 bases. The CDR3 length is 18 residues. Germline V CDR1 and CDR2: LGHNA, YNFKEQ. The ends lost 1 base at V and 1 base at J; junction bases unmatched: 9. In DNA form, the CDR3 reads TGTGCCAGCAGCCAAGGAGGCAGGGGGCTCTGGTCTGGAAACACCATATATTTT. This codes for CASSQGGRGLWSGNTIYF.

The chain recombines TRBV19 with TRBJ2-5; D is undetermined. This CDR3 contains 14 residues. Germline CDR1 reads LNHDA; CDR2 reads SQIVND (reference sequence). Trimming took 4 bases from V and 1 from J, leaving 10 bases between them. CDR3 DNA sequence: TGTGCCAGTAGTAGGCGACACCTCCAAGAGACCCAGTACTTC. Translated, it gives CASSRRHLQETQYF.

J is TRBJ2-1 and V is TRBV14; 11 nucleotides match TRBD2. V lost 1 base, J lost 4 bases, and 6 bases stayed unmatched. Looked up from germline, CDR1 is SGHDN and CDR2 is FVKESK. CDR3 size: 17 residues. Here the CDR3 DNA reads TGTGCCAGCAGCCAAGCTGGGACTAGCGGCCTGTACAATGAGCAGTTCTTC. Protein product: CASSQAGTSGLYNEQFF.

J is TRBJ1-1 and V is TRBV4-3; D perhaps matches TRBD1 (6 bases). Germline CDR1 reads LGHNA; CDR2 reads YSLEER. Trimming removed 1 base at V and 4 bases at J, with 10 bases between. The CDR3 runs to 14 residues. As DNA, the CDR3 is TGCGCCAGCAGCCAAGTGGGAGGGGGCACTGAAGCTTTCTTT. It encodes CASSQVGGGTEAFF.

The gene calls are TRBV5-1 and TRBJ2-1; D is possibly TRBD2 (6 bases). Germline V CDR1 and CDR2: SGHRS, YFSETQ. Between the trimmed V and J ends, which lost 2 bases and 1 base, there was a span of 10 bases. The CDR3 is 15 residues long. This CDR3 reads CASSFGSGSYNEQFF. As DNA, the CDR3 is TGCGCCAGCAGCTTCGGGAGCGGATCCTACAATGAGCAGTTCTTC.

This sequence joins TRBV20-1 and TRBJ2-1; 13 nucleotides match TRBD2. V dropped 3 bases and J dropped 10; count of bases not matched to a gene: 6. Germline CDR1 is DFQATT and CDR2 is SNEGSKA (reference sequence). CDR3 size: 14 residues. CDR3 region: CSASQGTSGTEQFF. For the CDR3, the DNA is TGCAGTGCTAGTCAAGGGACTAGCGGGACCGAGCAGTTCTTC.

The chain recombines TRBV10-3 with TRBJ2-5, with 9 bases fitting TRBD1. The CDR3 runs 15 residues. Trimming took 4 bases from V and 3 from J; bases not matched to a gene: 6. The V gene's germline CDR1 is ENHRY and CDR2 SYGVKD. In nucleotides, the CDR3 is TGTGCCATCAGTGGGGGACAGGGACAAAAAGAGACCCAGTACTTC. Translating gives CAISGGQGQKETQYF.

V and J are TRBV12-3 or TRBV12-4 and TRBJ1-4; D not certain. The CDR3 sequence is 13 residues long. V was shortened by 6 bases and J by 0 bases, with 5 bases between the two germline ends. In DNA, the CDR3 is TGTGCCAGCAGGGACGCAACTAATGAAAAACTGTTTTTT. Encoded protein: CASRDATNEKLFF.

The chain carries TRBV9 and TRBJ2-3, with TRBD2 matching over 8 bases. The CDR3 is 14 residues long. V shed 6 bases and J 3 bases; nucleotides not matched to a gene: 6. The germline V gene encodes CDR1 SGDLS and CDR2 YYNGEE. The CDR3 loop is CASNRAGVTDTQYF. The CDR3, as DNA: TGTGCCAGCAATAGAGCGGGGGTAACAGATACGCAGTATTTT.

This chain links TRBV7-9 with TRBJ2-7; 8 nucleotides line up with TRBD1. The CDR3 is 15 residues long. Germline trimming cut 1 base from V and 6 bases from J; bases unmatched to any gene: 8. Per germline, CDR1 SEHNR and CDR2 FQNEAQ (reference sequence). DNA for the CDR3: TGTGCCAGCAGCTTAGTGGACAGGGTGGGGACCGAGCAGTACTTC. Residues: CASSLVDRVGTEQYF.

V gene TRBV7-9 combines with J gene TRBJ1-1, with D possibly being TRBD1 (6 bases). This CDR3 is 13 amino acids long. Germline CDR1 SEHNR, CDR2 FQNEAQ (reference sequence). Trimming pared 3 bases from V and 5 bases from J, leaving 10 bases between. CDR3 in DNA: TGTGCCAGCAGCTTTACAGGGAGAACTGAAGCTTTCTTT. It yields the protein CASSFTGRTEAFF.

The J gene is TRBJ1-1, the V gene TRBV2; D may be TRBD1 (6 bases). V was pared by 2 bases and J by 0 bases, with 7 bases between. The length of the CDR3 is 14 residues. Germline V lookup: CDR1 SNHLY, CDR2 FYNNEI. CDR3 residues: CASSERGMNTEAFF. The CDR3 bases are TGTGCCAGCAGTGAAAGGGGGATGAACACTGAAGCTTTCTTT.

The chain links TRBV5-1 to TRBJ2-1; no definite D call. The ends were cut back, 1 base at V and 6 bases at J, with 8 bases in the middle. Germline assignment: CDR1 SGHRS and CDR2 YFSETQ. The CDR3 is made up of 13 amino acids. CDR3 DNA sequence: TGCGCCAGCAGCTTGTATCCTCTCAATGAGCAGTTCTTC. It translates to CASSLYPLNEQFF.

J is TRBJ1-5 and V is TRBV6-6; TRBD1 agrees at 7 bases. This CDR3 region has 15 residues. Looked up from germline, CDR1 is MNHNY and CDR2 is SVGAGI (reference sequence). The trim removed 1 base at V and 5 bases at J, leaving 5 bases unmatched. CDR3 bases: TGTGCCAGCAGTTACTTCTCAGGGGGGGATCAGCCCCAGCATTTT. Its protein is CASSYFSGGDQPQHF.

This chain uses TRBV4-1 with TRBJ1-4; D remains ambiguous. There are 14 residues in the CDR3. Germline V lookup: CDR1 MGHRA, CDR2 YSYEKL. Trimming left V 1 base short and J 4 bases short, with 7 bases between. CDR3 nucleotide sequence: TGCGCCAGCAGCCAAGCGAACAGTAATGAAAAACTGTTTTTT. It encodes CASSQANSNEKLFF.

The sample holds one count of this clone. The chain combines TRBV27 with TRBJ2-1, with 10 bases identical to TRBD1. This CDR3 has 15 amino acids. Looked up from germline, CDR1 is MNHEY and CDR2 is SMNVEV (reference sequence). The junction had 3 bases not matched to a gene; V was cut back by 2 bases and J by 5 bases. The CDR3 DNA follows: TGTGCCAGCAGTTTAGGGACAGGGGCGAACAATGAGCAGTTCTTC. Amino acid sequence: CASSLGTGANNEQFF.

J is TRBJ1-1 and V is TRBV27, with 7 bases that match TRBD1. The CDR3 is 14 residues long. Germline CDR1 MNHEY, CDR2 SMNVEV (reference sequence). With 4 bases clipped from V and 6 bases from J, the junction kept 8 bases outside the gene matches. CDR3 loop: CASSSRTDRAEAFF. The CDR3, as DNA: TGTGCCAGCAGTTCCCGGACAGACAGGGCTGAAGCTTTCTTT.

This clone was seen a handful of times. The rearrangement joins TRBV7-9 to TRBJ1-1; maybe TRBD1 (6 bases). The V gene lost 6 bases and the J gene lost 1 base, with 18 bases spanning the gap. CDR3 size: 16 residues. Germline-derived CDR1 and CDR2 are SEHNR and FQNEAQ (reference sequence). Here the CDR3 DNA reads TGTGCCAGCAGAACAACCCCCGGGACACGGAACACTGAAGCTTTCTTT. It is translated as CASRTTPGTRNTEAFF.

V is TRBV5-1 and J is TRBJ2-2; maybe TRBD1 (6 bases). V lost 0 bases, J lost 2 bases, and 14 bases lay in between. Looked up from germline, CDR1 is SGHRS and CDR2 is YFSETQ. The CDR3 spans 17 residues. The CDR3 coding sequence is TGCGCCAGCAGCTTGGACCCCGACAGGTTAAACACCGGGGAGCTGTTTTTT. Protein: CASSLDPDRLNTGELFF. The whole variable domain, filled in from reference TRBV5-1 and TRBJ2-2, reads KAGVTQTPRYLIKTRGQQVTLSCSPISGHRSVSWYQQTPGQGLQFLFEYFSETQRNKGNFPGRFSGRQFSNSRSEMNVSTLELGDSALYLCASSLDPDRLNTGELFFGEGSRLTVL.